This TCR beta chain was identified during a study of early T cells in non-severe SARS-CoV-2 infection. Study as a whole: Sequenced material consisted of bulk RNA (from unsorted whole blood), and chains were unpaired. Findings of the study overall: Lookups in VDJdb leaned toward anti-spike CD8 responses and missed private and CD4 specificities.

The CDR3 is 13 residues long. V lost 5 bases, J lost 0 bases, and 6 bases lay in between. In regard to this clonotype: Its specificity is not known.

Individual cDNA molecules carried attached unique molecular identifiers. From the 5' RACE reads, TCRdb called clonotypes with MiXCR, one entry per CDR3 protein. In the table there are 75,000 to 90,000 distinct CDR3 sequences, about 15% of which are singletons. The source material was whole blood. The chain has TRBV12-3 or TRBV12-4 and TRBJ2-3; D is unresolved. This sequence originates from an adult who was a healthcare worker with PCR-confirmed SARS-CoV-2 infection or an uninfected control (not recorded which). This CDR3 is CASSDTSTDTQYF. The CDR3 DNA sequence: TGTGCCAGCAGTGATACTAGCACAGATACGCAGTATTTT.